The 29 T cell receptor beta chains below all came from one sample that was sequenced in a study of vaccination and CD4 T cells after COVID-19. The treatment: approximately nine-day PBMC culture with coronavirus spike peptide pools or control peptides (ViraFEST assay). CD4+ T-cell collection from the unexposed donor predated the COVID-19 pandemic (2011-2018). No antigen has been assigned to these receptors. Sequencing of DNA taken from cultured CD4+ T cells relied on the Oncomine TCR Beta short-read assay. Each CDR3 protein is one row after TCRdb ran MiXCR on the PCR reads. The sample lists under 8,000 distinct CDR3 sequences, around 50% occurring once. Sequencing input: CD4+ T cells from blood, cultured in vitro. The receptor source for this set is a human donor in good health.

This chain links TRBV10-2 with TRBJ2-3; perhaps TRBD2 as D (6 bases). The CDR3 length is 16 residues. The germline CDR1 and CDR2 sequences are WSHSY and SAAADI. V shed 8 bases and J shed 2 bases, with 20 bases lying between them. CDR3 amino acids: CASGPPGLLATDTQYF. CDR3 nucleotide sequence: TGCGCCAGCGGACCACCGGGACTCCTGGCCACAGATACGCAGTATTTT.

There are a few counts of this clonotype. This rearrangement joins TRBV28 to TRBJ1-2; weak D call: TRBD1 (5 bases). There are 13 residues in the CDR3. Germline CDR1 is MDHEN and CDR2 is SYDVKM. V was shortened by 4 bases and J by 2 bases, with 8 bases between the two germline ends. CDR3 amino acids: CASSSGRNYGYTF. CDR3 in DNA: TGTGCCAGCAGTTCGGGACGGAACTATGGCTACACCTTC.

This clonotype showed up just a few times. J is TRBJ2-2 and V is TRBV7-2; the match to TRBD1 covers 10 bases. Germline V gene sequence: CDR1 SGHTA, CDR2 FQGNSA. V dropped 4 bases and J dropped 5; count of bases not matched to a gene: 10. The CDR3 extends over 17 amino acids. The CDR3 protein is CASSYSRTGGRTGELFF. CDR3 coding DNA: TGTGCCAGCAGCTATTCAAGGACAGGGGGAAGGACCGGGGAGCTGTTTTTT.

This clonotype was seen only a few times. The CDR3 sequence is CAISPSRDTEAFF. The CDR3 DNA reads TGTGCCATCAGTCCCAGTCGTGACACTGAAGCTTTCTTT. The V and J genes are TRBV10-3 and TRBJ1-1; D remains unclear. The CDR3 sequence is 13 residues long. V lost 5 bases to trimming and J lost 3 bases, with 10 bases between them. Germline V gene data show CDR1 as ENHRY and CDR2 as SYGVKD.

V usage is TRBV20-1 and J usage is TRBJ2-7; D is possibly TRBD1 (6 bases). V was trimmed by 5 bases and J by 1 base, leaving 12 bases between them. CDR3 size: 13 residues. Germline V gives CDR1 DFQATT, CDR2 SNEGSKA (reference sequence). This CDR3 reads CSAPGQMSYEQYF. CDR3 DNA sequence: TGCAGTGCTCCAGGACAGATGTCCTACGAGCAGTACTTC.

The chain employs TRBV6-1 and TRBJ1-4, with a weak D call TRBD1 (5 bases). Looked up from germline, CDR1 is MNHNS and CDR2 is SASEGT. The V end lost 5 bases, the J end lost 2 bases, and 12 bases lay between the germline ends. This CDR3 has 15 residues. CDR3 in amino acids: CASSTKAGTNEKLFF. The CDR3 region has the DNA TGTGCCAGCAGTACGAAGGCAGGGACTAATGAAAAACTGTTTTTT.

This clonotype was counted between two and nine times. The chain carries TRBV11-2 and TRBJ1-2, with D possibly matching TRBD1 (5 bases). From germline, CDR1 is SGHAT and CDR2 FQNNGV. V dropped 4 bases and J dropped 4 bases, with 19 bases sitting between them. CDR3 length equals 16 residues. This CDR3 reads CASSSYSDRDGYGYTF. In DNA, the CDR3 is TGTGCCAGCAGCTCGTACTCGGACCGGGACGGCTATGGCTACACCTTC. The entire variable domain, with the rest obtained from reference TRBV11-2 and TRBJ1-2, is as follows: EAGVAQSPRYKIIEKRQSVAFWCNPISGHATLYWYQQILGQGPKLLIQFQNNGVVDDSQLPKDRFSAERLKGVDSTLKIQPAKLEDSAVYLCASSSYSDRDGYGYTFGSGTRLTVV.

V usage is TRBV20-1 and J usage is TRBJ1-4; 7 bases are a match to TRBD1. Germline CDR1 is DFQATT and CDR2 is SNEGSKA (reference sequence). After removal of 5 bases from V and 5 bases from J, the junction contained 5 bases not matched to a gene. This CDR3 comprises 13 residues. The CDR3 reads CSAYGQANEKLFF. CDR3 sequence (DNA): TGCAGTGCTTATGGACAGGCAAATGAAAAACTGTTTTTT.

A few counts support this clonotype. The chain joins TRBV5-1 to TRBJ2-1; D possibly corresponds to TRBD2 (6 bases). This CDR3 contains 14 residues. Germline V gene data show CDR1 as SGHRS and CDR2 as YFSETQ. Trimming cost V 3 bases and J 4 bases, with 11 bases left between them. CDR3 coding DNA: TGCGCCAGCAGCTCCCGGGACTCTTACAATGAGCAGTTCTTC. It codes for CASSSRDSYNEQFF.

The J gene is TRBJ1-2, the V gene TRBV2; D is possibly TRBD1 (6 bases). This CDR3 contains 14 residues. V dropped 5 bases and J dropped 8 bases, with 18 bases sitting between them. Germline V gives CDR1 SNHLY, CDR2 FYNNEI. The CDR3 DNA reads TGTGCCAGCAGTTTCGTGGGGGGCGTTAGAGGCTACACCTTC. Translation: CASSFVGGVRGYTF.

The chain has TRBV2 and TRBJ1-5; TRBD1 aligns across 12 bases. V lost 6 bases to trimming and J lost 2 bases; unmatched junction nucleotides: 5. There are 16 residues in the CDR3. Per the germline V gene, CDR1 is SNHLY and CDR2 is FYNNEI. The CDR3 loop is CASRGQGAFGNQPQHF. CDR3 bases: TGTGCCAGCAGGGGACAGGGGGCATTCGGCAATCAGCCCCAGCATTTT.

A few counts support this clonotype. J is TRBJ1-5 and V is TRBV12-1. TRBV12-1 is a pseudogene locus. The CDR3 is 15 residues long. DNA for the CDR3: TGTGCCAGCAGCTTCCCGTTGCATAGCAATCAGCCCCAGCATTTT. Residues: CASSFPLHSNQPQHF.

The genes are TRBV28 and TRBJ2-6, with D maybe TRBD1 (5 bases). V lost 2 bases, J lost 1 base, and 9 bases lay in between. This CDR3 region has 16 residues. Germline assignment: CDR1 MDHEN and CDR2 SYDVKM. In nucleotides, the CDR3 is TGTGCCAGCAGTTTACCAGGGCTTTCTGGGGCCAACGTCCTGACTTTC. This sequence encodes CASSLPGLSGANVLTF.

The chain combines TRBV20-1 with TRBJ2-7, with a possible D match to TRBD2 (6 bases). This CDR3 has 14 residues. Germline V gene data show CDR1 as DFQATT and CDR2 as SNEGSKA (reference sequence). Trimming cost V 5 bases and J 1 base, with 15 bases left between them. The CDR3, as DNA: TGCAGTGCTCCCCCCGGGACTCCATCCTACGAGCAGTACTTC. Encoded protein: CSAPPGTPSYEQYF.

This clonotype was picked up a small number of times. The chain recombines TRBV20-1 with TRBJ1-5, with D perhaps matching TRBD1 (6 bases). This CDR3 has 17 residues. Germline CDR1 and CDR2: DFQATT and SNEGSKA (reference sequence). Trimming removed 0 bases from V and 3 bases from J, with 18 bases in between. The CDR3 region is CSARDFGGQGVNQPQHF. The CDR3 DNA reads TGCAGTGCTAGAGATTTTGGGGGCCAGGGCGTCAATCAGCCCCAGCATTTT.

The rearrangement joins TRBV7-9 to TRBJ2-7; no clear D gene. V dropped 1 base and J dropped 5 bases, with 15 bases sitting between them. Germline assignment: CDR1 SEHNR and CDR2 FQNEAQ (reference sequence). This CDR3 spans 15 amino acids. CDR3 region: CASSLDLLGIHEQYF. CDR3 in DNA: TGTGCCAGCAGCTTAGATTTGCTGGGTATCCACGAGCAGTACTTC.

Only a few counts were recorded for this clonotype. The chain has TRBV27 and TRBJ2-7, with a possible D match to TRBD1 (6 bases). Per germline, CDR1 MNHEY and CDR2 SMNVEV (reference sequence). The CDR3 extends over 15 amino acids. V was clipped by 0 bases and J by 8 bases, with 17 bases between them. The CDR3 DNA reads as TGTGCCAGCAGTTTATCGGGGGCCCAGGTATTCAAGCAGTACTTC. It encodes CASSLSGAQVFKQYF.

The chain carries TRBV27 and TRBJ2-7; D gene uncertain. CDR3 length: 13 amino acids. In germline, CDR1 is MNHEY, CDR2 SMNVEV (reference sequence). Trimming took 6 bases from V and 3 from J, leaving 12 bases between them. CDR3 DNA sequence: TGTGCCAGCAGCTATAGGACCGGCTACGAGCAGTACTTC. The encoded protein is CASSYRTGYEQYF.

The CDR3 protein is CASSSRTGMNTEAFF. CDR3 DNA sequence: TGTGCCAGCAGCTCCCGGACAGGGATGAACACTGAAGCTTTCTTT. This chain links TRBV5-8 with TRBJ1-1; TRBD1 aligns across 8 bases. Germline CDR1 is SGHTS and CDR2 is YDEGEE. CDR3 length equals 15 residues. Germline trimming cut 3 bases from V and 0 bases from J; bases unmatched to any gene: 4.

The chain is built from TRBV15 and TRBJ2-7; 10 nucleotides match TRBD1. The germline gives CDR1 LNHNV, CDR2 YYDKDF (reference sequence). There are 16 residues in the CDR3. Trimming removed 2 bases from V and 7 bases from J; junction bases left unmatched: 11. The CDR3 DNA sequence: TGTGCCACCAGCAGAACCCGGACAGGGGGTACGAGGGAGCAGTACTTC. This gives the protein CATSRTRTGGTREQYF.

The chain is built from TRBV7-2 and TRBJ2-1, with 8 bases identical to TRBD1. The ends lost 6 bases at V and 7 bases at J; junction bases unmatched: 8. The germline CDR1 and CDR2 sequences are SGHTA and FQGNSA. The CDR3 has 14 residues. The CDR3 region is CASRHDRGMNEQFF. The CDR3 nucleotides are TGTGCCAGCAGACACGACAGGGGAATGAATGAGCAGTTCTTC.

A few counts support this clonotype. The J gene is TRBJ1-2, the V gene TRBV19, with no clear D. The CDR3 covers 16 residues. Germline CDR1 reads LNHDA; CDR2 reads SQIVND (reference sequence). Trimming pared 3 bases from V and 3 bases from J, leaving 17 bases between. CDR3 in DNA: TGTGCCAGTAGTATCGAGTTCTCGGGTAGTTACTATGGCTACACCTTC. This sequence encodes CASSIEFSGSYYGYTF.

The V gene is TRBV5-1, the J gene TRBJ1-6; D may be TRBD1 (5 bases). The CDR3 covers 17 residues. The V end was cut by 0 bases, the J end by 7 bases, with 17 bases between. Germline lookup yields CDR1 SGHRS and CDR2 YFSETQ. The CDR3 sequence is CASSLEWAGLRNSPLHF. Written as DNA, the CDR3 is TGCGCCAGCAGCTTGGAATGGGCGGGGCTACGAAATTCACCCCTCCACTTT.

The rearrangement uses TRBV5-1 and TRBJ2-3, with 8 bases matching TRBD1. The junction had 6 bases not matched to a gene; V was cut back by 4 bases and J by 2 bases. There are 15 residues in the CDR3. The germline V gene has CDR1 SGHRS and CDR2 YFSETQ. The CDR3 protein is CASSHRGFSTDTQYF. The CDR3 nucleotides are TGCGCCAGCAGCCACAGGGGGTTCTCCACAGATACGCAGTATTTT.

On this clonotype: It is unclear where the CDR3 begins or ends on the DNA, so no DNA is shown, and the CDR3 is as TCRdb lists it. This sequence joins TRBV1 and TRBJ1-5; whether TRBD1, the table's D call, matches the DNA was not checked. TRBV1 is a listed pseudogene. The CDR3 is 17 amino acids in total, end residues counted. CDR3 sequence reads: CTSSQDFAPGTVWPQHF.

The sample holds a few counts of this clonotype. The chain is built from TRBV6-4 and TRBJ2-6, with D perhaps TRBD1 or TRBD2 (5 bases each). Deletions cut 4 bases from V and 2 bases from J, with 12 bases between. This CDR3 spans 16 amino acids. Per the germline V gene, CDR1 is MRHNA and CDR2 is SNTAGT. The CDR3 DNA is TGTGCCAGCAGTGTCGAGGGGTGGGCTGGGGCCAACGTCCTGACTTTC. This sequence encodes CASSVEGWAGANVLTF.

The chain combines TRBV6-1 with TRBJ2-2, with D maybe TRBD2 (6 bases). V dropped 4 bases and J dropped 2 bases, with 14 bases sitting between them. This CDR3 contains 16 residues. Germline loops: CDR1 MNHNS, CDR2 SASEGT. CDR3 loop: CASSVVGSDNTGELFF. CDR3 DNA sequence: TGTGCCAGCAGTGTAGTCGGGAGCGACAACACCGGGGAGCTGTTTTTT.

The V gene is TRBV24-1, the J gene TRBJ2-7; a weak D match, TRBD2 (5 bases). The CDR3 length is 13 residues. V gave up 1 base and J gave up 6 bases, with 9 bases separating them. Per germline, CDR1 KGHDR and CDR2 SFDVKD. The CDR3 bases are TGTGCCACCAGTGATTTTGCCGGAGGCGAGCAGTACTTC. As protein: CATSDFAGGEQYF.

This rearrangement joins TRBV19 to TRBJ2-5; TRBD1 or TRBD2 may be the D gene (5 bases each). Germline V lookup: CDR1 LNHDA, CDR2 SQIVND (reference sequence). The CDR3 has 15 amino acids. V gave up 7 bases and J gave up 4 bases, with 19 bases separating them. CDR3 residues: CASKSRRDGRETQYF. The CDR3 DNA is TGTGCCAGTAAATCCCGCAGGGACGGGCGAGAGACCCAGTACTTC.